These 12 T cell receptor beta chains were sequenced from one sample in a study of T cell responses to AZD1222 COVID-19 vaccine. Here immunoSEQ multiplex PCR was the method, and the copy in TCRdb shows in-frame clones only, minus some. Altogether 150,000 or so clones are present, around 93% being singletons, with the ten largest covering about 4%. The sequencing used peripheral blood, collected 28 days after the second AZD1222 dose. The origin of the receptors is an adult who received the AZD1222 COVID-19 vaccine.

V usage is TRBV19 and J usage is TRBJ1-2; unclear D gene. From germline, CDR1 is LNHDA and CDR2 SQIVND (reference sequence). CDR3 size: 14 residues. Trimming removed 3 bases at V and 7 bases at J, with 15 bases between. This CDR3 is CASSIKVVATGYTF. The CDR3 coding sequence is TGTGCCAGTAGTATTAAGGTAGTGGCTACTGGCTACACCTTC.

CDR3 nucleotide sequence: TGTGCCAGCACCCAGTGGGAGGGGACCGAGCAGTACTTC. Translated: CASTQWEGTEQYF. This chain links TRBV12-3 or TRBV12-4 with TRBJ2-7, with 7 bases fitting TRBD2. This CDR3 contains 13 residues. J was trimmed by 6 bases and V by 7 bases; bases with no gene match: 9.

CDR3 bases: TGCGCCAGCAGCTTGGCAGGGGCGATAAATGAAAAACTGTTTTTT. Protein product: CASSLAGAINEKLFF. V is TRBV5-1 and J is TRBJ1-4; TRBD1 might be the D (6 bases). The germline V gene has CDR1 SGHRS and CDR2 YFSETQ. This CDR3 contains 15 residues. V was clipped by 0 bases and J by 5 bases, with 11 bases between them.

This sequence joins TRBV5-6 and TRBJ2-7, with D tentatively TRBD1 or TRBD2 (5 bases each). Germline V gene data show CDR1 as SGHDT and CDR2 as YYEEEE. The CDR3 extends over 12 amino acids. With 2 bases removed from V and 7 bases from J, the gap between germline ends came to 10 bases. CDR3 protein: CASSFRDREQYF. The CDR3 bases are TGTGCCAGCAGCTTCAGGGACCGGGAGCAGTACTTC.

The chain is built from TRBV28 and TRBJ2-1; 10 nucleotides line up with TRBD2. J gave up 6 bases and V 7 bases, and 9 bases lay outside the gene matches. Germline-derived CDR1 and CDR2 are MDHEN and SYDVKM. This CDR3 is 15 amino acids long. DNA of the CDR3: TGTGCCAGCATCCCCCTAGCGGGAGAACTCAATGAGCAGTTCTTC. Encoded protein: CASIPLAGELNEQFF.

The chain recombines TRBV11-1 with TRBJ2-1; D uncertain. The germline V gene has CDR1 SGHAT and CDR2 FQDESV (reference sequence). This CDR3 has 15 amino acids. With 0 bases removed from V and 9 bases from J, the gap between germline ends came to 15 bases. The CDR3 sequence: CASSLAQVGESEQFF. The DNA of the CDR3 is TGTGCCAGCAGCTTAGCGCAGGTGGGTGAAAGTGAGCAGTTCTTC.

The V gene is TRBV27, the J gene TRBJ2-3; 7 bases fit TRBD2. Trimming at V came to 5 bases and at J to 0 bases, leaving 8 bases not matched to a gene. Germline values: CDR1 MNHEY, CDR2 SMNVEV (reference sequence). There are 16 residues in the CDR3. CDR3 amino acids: CASSPGGGPSTDTQYF. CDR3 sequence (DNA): TGTGCCAGCAGTCCTGGCGGGGGACCTAGCACAGATACGCAGTATTTT.

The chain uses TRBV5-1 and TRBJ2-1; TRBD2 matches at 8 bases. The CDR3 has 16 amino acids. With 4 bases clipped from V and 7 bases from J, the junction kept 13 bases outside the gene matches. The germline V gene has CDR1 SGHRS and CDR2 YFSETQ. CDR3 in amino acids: CASSPTHGGARNEQFF. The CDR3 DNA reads TGCGCCAGCAGCCCGACCCACGGGGGGGCACGGAATGAGCAGTTCTTC.

The CDR3 spells CASSSRGHYGYTF. CDR3 in DNA: TGTGCCAGCAGCTCCAGGGGACACTATGGCTACACCTTC. This chain joins TRBV5-5 and TRBJ1-2; maybe TRBD1 (6 bases). Germline assignment: CDR1 SGHKS and CDR2 YYEKEE (reference sequence). This CDR3 has 13 amino acids. V dropped 3 bases and J dropped 3 bases, with 9 bases sitting between them.

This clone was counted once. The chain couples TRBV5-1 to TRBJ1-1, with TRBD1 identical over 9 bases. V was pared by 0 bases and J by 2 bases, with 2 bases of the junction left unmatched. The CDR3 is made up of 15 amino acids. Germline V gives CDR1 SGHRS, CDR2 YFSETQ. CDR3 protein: CASSLGDRVNTEAFF. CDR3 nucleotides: TGCGCCAGCAGCTTGGGGGACAGGGTTAACACTGAAGCTTTCTTT.

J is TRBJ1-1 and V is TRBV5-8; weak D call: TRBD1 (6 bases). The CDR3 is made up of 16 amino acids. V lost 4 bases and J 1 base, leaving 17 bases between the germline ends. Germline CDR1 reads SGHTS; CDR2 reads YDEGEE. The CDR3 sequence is CASSLGFRGRNTEAFF. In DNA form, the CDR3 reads TGTGCCAGCAGCCTGGGTTTCAGGGGCCGGAACACTGAAGCTTTCTTT.

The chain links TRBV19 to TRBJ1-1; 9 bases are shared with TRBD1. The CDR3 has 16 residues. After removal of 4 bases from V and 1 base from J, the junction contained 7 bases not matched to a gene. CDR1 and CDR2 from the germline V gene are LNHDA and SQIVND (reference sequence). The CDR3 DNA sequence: TGTGCCAGTAGTAAAGAACAGGGGGCGTGGAACACTGAAGCTTTCTTT. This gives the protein CASSKEQGAWNTEAFF.